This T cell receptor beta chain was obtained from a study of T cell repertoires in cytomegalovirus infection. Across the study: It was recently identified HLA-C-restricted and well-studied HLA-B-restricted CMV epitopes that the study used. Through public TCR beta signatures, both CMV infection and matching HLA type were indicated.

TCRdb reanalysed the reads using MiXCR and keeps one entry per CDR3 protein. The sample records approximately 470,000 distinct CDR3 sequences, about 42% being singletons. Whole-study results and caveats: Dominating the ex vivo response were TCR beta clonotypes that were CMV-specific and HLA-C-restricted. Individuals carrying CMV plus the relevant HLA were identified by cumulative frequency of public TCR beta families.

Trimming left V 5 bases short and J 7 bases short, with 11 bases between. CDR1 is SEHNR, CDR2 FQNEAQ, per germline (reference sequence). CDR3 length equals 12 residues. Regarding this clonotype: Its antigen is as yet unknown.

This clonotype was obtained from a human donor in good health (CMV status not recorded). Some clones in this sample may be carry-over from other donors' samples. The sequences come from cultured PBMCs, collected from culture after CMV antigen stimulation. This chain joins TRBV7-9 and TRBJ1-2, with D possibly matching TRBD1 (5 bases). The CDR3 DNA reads TGTGCCAGCAGCAGCATGGGACTTGGCTACACCTTC. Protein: CASSSMGLGYTF.